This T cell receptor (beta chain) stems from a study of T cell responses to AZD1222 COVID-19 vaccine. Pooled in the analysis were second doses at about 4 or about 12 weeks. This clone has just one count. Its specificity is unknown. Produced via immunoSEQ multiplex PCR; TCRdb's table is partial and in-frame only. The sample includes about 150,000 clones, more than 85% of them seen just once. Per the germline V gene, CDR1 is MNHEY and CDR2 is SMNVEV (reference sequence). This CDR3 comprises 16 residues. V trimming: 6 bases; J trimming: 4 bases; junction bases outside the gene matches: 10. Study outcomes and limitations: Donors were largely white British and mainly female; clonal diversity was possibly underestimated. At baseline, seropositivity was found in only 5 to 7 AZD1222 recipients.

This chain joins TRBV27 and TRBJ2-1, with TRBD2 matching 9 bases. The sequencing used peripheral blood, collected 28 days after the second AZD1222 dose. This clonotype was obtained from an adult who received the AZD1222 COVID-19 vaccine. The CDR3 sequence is CASSFSSGEQYNEQFF. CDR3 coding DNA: TGTGCCAGCAGCTTCTCTAGCGGGGAACAATACAATGAGCAGTTCTTC.